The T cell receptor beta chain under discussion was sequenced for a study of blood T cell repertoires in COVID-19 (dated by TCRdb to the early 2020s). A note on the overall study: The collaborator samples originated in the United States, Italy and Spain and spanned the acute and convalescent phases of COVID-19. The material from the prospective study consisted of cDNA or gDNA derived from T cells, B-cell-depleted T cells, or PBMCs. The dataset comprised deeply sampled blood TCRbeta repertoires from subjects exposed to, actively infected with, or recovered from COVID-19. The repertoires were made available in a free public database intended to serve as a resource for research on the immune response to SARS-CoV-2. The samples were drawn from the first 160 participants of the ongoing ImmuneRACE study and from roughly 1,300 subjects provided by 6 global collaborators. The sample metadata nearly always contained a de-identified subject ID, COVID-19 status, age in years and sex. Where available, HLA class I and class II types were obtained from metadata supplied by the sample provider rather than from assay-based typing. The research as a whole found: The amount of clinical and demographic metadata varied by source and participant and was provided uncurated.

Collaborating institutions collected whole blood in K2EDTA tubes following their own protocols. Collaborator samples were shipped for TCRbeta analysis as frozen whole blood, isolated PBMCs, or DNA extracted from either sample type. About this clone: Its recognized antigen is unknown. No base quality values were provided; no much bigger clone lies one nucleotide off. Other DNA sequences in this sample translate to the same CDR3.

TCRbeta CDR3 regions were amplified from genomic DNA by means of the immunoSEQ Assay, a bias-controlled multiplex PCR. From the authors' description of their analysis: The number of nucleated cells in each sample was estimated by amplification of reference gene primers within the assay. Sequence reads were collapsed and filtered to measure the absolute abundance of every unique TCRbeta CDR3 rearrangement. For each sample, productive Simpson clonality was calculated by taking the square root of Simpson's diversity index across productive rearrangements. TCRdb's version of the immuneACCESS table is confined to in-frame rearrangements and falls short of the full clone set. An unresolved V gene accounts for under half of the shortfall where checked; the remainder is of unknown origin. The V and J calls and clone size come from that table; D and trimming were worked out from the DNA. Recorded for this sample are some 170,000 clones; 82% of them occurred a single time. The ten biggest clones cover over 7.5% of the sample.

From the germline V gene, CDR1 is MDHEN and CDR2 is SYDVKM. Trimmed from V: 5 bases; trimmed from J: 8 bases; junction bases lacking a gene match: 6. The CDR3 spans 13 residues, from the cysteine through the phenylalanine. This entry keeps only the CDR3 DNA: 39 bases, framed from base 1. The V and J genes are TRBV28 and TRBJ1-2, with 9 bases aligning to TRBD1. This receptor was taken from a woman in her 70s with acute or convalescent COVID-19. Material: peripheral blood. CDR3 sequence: CASSPRDRDGYTF. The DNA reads TGTGCCAGCAGTCCTCGGGACAGGGACGGCTACACCTTC.